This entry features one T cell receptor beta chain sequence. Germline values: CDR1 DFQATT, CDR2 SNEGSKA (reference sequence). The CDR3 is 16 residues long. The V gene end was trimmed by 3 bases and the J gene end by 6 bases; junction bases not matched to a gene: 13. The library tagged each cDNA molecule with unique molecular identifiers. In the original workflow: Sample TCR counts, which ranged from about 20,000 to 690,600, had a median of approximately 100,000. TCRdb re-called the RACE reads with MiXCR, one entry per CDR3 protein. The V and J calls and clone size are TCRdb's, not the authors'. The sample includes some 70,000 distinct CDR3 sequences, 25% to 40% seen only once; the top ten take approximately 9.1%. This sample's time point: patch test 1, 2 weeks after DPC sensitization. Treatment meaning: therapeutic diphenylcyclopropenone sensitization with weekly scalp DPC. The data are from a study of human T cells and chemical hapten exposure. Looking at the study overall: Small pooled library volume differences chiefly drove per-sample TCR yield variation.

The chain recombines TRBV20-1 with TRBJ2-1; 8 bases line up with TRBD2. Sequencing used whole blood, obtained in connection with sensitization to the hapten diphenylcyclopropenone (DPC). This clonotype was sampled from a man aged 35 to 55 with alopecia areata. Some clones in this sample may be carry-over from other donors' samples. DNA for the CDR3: TGCAGTGCTAGTGACCCAAGCGGGAGAACGGGCAATGAGCAGTTCTTC. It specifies CSASDPSGRTGNEQFF.